This T cell receptor beta chain derives from a study of beta chain features in type 1 diabetes. General study findings and limits: Moderately but significantly shorter TCRB CDR3s were found in Type 1 diabetes patients in all four CD4+ subsets.

To note about this clone: Its antigen is undetermined.

The single heparinised draw taken from each donor contained around 100 mL of blood on average. The entirety of the isolated RNA underwent reverse transcription, so expressed TCRB transcripts were sequenced. Sequencing was performed with immunoSEQ multiplex PCR; in TCRdb, only in-frame clones are kept and a portion is missing. The table records approximately 280,000 clones, approximately 16% of them present only once. The sample taken for sequencing was naive CD4+ T cells from blood. The sequence was obtained from a man aged 18 to 30 with type 1 diabetes.

The CDR3 loop is CASSIQGGQGTDTQYF. The CDR3 coding sequence is TGTGCCAGCAGCATCCAGGGCGGACAGGGCACAGATACGCAGTATTTT. This chain connects TRBV7-2 to TRBJ2-3; TRBD1 aligns across 7 bases. The CDR3 loop spans 16 amino acids. Trimming took 5 bases from V and 1 from J; bases not matched to a gene: 9. The V gene's germline CDR1 is SGHTA and CDR2 FQGNSA.